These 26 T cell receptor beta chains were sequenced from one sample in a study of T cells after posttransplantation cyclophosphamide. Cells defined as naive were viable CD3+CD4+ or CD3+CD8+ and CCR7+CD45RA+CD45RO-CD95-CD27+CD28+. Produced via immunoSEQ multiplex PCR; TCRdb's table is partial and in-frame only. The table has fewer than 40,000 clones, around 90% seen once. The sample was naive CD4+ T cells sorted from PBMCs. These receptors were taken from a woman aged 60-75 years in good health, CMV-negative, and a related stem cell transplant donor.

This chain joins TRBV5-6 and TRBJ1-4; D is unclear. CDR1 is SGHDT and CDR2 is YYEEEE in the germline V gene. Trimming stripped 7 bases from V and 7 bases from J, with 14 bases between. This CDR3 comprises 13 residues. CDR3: CASARDKGEKLFF. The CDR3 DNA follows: TGTGCCAGCGCGAGGGATAAGGGTGAAAAACTGTTTTTT.

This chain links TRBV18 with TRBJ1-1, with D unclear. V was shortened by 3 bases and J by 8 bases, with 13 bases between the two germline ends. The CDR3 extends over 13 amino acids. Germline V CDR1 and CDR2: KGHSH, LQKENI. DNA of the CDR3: TGTGCCAGCTCACCCTCGGAGGAACGGGAAGCTTTCTTT. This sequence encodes CASSPSEEREAFF.

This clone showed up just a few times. CDR3 in amino acids: CASNPGQNYGYTF. The CDR3 DNA reads TGTGCCAGTAACCCAGGACAGAACTATGGCTACACCTTC. The rearrangement uses TRBV19 and TRBJ1-2; a weak D match, TRBD1 (6 bases). This CDR3 has 13 residues. The ends were cut back, 7 bases at V and 2 bases at J, with 11 bases in the middle. CDR1 LNHDA and CDR2 SQIVND come from the germline V gene (reference sequence).

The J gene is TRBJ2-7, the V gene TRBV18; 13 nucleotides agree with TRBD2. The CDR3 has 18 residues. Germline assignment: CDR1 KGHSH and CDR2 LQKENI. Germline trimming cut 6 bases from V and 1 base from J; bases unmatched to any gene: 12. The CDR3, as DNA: TGTGCCAGCTCCGCCATCGGACTAGCGGGAGAAGAATCCTACGAGCAGTACTTC. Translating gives CASSAIGLAGEESYEQYF.

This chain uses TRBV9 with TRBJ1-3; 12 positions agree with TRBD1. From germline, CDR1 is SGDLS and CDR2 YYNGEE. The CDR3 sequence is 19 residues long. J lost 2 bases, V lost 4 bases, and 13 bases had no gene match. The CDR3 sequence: CASSLKPGQGAPAGNTIYF. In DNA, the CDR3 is TGTGCCAGCAGCCTAAAACCGGGACAGGGGGCCCCGGCTGGAAACACCATATATTTT. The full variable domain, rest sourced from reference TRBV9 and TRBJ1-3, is DSGVTQTPKHLITATGQRVTLRCSPRSGDLSVYWYQQSLDQGLQFLIQYYNGEERAKGNILERFSAQQFPDLHSELNLSSLELGDSALYFCASSLKPGQGAPAGNTIYFGEGSWLTVV.

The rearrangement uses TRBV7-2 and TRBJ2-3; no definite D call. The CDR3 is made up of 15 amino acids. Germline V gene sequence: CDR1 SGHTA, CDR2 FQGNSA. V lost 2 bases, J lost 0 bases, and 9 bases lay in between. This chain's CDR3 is CASSLKASSTDTQYF. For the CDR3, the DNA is TGTGCCAGCAGCTTAAAAGCGAGTAGCACAGATACGCAGTATTTT.

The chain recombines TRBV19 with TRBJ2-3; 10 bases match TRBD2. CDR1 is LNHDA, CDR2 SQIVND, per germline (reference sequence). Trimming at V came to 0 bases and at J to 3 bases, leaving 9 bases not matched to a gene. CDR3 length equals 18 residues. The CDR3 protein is CASSIDPSSGRRTDTQYF. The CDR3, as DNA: TGTGCCAGTAGTATAGACCCCTCTAGCGGGAGACGGACAGATACGCAGTATTTT.

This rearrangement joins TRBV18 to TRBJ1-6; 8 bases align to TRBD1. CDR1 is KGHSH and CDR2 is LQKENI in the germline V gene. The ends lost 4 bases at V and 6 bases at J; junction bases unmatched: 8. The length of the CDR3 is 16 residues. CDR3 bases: TGTGCCAGCTCACTGGTGCAGGGGGCGACTAATTCACCCCTCCACTTT. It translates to CASSLVQGATNSPLHF.

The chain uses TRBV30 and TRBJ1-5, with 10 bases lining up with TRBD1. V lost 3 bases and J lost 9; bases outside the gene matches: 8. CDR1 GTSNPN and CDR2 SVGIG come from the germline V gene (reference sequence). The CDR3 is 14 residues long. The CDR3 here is CAWSRDRGEGPQHF. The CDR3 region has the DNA TGTGCCTGGAGCAGGGACAGGGGAGAAGGGCCCCAGCATTTT.

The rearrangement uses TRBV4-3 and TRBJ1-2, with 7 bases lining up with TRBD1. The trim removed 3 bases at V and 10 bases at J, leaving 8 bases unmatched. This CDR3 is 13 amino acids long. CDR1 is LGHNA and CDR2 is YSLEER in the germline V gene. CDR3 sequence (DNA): TGCGCCAGCAGCCAGGCGACAGGGATCGACTACACCTTC. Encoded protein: CASSQATGIDYTF.

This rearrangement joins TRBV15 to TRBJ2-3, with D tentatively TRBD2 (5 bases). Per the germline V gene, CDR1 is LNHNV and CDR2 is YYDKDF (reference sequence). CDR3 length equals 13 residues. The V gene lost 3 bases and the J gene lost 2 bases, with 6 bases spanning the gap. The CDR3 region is CATSSGNTDTQYF. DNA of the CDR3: TGTGCCACCAGCAGCGGGAACACAGATACGCAGTATTTT.

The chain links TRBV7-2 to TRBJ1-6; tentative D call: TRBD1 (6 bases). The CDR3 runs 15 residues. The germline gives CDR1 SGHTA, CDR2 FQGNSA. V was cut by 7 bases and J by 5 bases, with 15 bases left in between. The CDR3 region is CASIRGPGDNSPLHF. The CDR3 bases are TGTGCCAGCATCAGAGGCCCAGGGGATAATTCACCCCTCCACTTT.

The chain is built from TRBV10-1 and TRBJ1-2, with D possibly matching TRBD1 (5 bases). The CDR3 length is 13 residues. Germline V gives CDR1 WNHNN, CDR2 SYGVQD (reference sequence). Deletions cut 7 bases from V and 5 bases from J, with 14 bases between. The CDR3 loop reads CASTRYRKYGYTF. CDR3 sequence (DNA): TGCGCCAGCACAAGGTACAGGAAGTATGGCTACACCTTC.

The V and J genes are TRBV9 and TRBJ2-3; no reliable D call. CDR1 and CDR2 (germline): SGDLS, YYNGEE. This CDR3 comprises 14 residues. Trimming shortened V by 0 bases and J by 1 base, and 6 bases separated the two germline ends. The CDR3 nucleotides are TGTGCCAGCAGCGTAGGACTCCGCACAGATACGCAGTATTTT. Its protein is CASSVGLRTDTQYF.

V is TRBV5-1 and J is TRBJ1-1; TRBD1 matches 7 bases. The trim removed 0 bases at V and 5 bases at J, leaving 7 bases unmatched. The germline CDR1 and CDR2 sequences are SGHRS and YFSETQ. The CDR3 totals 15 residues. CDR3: CASSLAGPGGTEAFF. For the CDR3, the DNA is TGCGCCAGCAGCTTGGCCGGGCCAGGGGGGACTGAAGCTTTCTTT.

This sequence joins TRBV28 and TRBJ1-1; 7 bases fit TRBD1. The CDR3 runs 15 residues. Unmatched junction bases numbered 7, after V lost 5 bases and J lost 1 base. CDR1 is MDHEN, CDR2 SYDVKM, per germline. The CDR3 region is CASSRWTGSNTEAFF. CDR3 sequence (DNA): TGTGCCAGCAGTCGATGGACAGGATCGAACACTGAAGCTTTCTTT.

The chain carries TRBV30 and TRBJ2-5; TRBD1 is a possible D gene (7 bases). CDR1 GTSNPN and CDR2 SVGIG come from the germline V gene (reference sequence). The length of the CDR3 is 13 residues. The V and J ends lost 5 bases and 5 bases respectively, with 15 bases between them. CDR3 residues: CAWVQGGAETQYF. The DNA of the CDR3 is TGTGCCTGGGTTCAGGGGGGTGCGGAGACCCAGTACTTC.

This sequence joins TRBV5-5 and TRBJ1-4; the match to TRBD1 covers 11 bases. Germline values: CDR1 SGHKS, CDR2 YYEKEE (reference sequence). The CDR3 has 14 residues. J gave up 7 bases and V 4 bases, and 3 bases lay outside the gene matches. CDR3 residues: CASSVGTGGEKLFF. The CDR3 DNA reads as TGTGCCAGCAGCGTCGGGACAGGGGGTGAAAAACTGTTTTTT.

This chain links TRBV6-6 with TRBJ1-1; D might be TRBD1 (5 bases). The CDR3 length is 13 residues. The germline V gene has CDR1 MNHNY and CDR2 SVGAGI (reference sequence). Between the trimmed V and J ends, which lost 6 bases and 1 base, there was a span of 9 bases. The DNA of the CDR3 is TGTGCCAGCAGGTTTGGACAGAACACTGAAGCTTTCTTT. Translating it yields CASRFGQNTEAFF.

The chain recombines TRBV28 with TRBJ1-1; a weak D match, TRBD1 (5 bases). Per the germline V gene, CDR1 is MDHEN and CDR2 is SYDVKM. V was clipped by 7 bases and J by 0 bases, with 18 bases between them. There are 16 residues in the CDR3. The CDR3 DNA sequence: TGTGCCAGCACCCTCCCAGGGAAGGGGATGAACACTGAAGCTTTCTTT. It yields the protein CASTLPGKGMNTEAFF.

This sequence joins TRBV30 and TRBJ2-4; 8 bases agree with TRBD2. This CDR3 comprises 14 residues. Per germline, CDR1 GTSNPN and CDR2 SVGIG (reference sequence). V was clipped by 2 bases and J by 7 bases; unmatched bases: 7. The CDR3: CAWSTSGGRNIQYF. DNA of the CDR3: TGTGCCTGGAGTACCTCGGGGGGGAGGAACATTCAGTACTTC.

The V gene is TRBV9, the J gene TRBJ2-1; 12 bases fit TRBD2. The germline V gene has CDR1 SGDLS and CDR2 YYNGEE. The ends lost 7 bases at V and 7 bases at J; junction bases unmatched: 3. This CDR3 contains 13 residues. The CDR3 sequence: CASDLAGGNEQFF. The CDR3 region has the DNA TGTGCCAGCGATCTAGCGGGAGGGAATGAGCAGTTCTTC.

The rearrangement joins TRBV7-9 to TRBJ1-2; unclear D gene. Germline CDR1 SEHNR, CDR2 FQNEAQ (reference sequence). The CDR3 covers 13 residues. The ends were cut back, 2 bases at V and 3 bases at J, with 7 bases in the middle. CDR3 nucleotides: TGTGCCAGCAGCTTAATGGGAGACTATGGCTACACCTTC. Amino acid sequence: CASSLMGDYGYTF.

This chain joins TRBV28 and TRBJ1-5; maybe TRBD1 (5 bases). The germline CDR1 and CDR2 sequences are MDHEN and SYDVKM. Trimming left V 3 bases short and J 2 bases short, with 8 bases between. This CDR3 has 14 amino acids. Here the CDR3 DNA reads TGTGCCAGCAGTTTTGTAGGGGGCAATCAGCCCCAGCATTTT. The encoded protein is CASSFVGGNQPQHF.

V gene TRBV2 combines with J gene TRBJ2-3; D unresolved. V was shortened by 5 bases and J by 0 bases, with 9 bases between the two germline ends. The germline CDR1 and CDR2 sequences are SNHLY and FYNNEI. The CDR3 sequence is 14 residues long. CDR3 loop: CASSYLTSTDTQYF. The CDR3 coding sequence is TGTGCCAGCAGTTATCTAACTAGCACAGATACGCAGTATTTT.

This CDR3 is CASSEGDTIYF. The CDR3 bases are TGTGCCAGCAGTGAGGGAGACACCATATATTTT. The chain uses TRBV2 and TRBJ1-3; unclear D gene. Germline CDR1 is SNHLY and CDR2 is FYNNEI. There are 11 residues in the CDR3. The V gene lost 3 bases and the J gene lost 8 bases, with 5 bases spanning the gap.